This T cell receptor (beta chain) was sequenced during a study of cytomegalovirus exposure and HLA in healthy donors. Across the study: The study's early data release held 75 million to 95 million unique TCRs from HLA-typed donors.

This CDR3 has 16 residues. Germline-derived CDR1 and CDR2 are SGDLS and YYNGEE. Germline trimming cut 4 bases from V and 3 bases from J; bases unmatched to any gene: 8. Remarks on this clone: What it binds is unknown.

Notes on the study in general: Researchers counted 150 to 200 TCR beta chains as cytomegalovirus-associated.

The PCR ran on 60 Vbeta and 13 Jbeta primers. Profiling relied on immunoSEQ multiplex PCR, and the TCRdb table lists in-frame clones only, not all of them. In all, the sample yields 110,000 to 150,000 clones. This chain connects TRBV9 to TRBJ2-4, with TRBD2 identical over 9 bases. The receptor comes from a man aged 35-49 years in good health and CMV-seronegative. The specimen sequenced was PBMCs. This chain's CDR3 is CASSFGLAKVKNIQYF. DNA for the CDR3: TGTGCCAGCAGCTTCGGACTAGCGAAGGTCAAAAACATTCAGTACTTC.